This T cell receptor (beta chain) was captured in a study of T cell repertoires in cytomegalovirus infection. Study-level information: Public TCR beta signatures were indicative of both CMV infection and a matching HLA type. Study results and caveats: There were HLA-C-restricted CMV-specific TCR beta clonotypes dominating the ex vivo response.

This clonotype was seen repeatedly, ten times or more. Antigen unknown. From the reads, TCRdb called clonotypes with MiXCR, one entry per CDR3 protein. The table has around 280,000 distinct CDR3 sequences, about 8.8% seen once. The receptor comes from a human donor in good health (CMV status not recorded). Some clones in this sample may be carry-over from other donors' samples. The sequencing input was PBMCs.

CDR3 loop: CASSLVDRMNTEAFF. The DNA of the CDR3 is TGTGCCAGCAGCTTGGTAGATAGGATGAACACTGAAGCTTTCTTT. The J gene is TRBJ1-1, the V gene TRBV5-5; D gene uncertain. Trimming took 0 bases from V and 0 from J, leaving 9 bases between them. Germline-derived CDR1 and CDR2 are SGHKS and YYEKEE (reference sequence). The CDR3 spans 15 residues.